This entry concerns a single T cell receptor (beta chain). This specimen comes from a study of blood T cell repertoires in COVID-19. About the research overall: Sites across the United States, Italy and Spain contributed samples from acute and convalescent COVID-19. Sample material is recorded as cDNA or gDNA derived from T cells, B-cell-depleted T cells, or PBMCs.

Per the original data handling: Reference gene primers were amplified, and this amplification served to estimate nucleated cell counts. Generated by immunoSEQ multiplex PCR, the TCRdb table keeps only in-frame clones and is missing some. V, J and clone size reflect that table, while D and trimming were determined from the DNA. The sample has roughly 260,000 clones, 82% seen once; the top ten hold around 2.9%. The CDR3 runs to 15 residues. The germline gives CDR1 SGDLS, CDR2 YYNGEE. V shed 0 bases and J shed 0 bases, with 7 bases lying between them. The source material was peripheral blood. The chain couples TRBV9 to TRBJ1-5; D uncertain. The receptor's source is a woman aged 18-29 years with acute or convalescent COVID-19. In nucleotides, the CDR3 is TGTGCCAGCAGCGTAGGATCCGGTAGCAATCAGCCCCAGCATTTT. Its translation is CASSVGSGSNQPQHF.